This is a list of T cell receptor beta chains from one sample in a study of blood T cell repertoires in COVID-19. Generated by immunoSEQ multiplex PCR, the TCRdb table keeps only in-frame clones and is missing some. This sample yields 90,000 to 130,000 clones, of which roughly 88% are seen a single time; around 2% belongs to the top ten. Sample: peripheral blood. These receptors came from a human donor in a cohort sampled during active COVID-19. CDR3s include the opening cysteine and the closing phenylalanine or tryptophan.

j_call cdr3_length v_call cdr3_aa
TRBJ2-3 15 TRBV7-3 CASSEDRVGTDTQYF
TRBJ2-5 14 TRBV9 CASSVEGEWETQYF
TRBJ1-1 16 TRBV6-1 CASSEEWGQGSIEAFF
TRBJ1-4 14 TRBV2 CASSPGQGYEKLFF
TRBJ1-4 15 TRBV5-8 CASSLGDRGNEKLFF
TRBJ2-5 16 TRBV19 CASSIGIGAWWETQYF
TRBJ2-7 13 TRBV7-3 CASSLSSSYEQYF
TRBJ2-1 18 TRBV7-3 CASSTNALGPSSYNEQFF
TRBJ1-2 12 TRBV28 CASGGDNYGYTF
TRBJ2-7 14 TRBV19 CASSSGIASYEQYF
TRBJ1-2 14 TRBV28 CASSGQSTNYGYTF
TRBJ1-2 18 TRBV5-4 CASSSPVGGQGAYYGYTF
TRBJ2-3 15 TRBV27 CASSLSGLVADTQYF
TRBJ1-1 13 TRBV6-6 CASTRGGSTEAFF
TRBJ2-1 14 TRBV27 CASSLTGIYNEQFF
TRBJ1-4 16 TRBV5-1 CASSLLPTGTNEKLFF
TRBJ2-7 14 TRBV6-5 CASSTSGYRYEQYF
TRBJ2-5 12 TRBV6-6 CASSYAEETQYF
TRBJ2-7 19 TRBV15 CATSRGQGVVGQGWGEQYF
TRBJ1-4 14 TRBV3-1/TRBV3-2 CASSGEVLEEKLFF
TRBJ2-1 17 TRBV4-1 CASSQTYSGSTNNEQFF
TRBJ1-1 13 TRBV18 CASSLQGDTEAFF
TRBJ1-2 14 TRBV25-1 CASSEGRRDYGYTF
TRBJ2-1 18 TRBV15 CATSTTRLGGTAYNEQFF
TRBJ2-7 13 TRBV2 CASSGPRGYEQYF
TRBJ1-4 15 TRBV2 CASSEGLYPNEKLFF
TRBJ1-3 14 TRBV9 CASSVGGDLDTIYF
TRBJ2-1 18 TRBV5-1 CASSLAPIGRLSYNEQFF
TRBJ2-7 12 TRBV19 CASSGGDYEQYF
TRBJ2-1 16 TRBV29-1 CSVEGLARSSYNEQFF
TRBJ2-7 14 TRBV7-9 CASSLAPGGSEQYF
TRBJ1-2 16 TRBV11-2 CASSGRQGRATPGYTF
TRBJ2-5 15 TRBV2 CASRAGLAGGETQYF
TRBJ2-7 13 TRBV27 CASRGQGIYEQYF
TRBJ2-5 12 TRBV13 CASSQVPETQYF
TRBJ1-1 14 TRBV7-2 CASSKQGRNTEAFF
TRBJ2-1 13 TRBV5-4 CASSLNSYNEQFF
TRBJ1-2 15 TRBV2 CASRARQGANYGYTF
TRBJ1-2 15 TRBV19 CAIGQGPGANYGYTF